Following are 6 T cell receptor beta chains from one sample sequenced in a study of T cell responses to AZD1222 COVID-19 vaccine (dated by TCRdb to 2020 to 2022). In light of the paper, this sample's time point label describes: baseline before first vaccination. The library was prepared using the immunoSEQ multiplex PCR assay. TCRdb provides this immuneACCESS table in a form limited to in-frame rearrangements. Some clones are lacking; in checked studies, under half of them reflect an unresolved V gene, and why the rest are absent is not known. The sample includes roughly 150,000 clones, with 88% observed a single time. The ten top clones hold more than 5.5% of the sample. Sequences were derived from peripheral blood, sampled on day 0 of AZD1222 vaccination. Receptor source: an adult in good health.

The chain carries TRBV12-3 or TRBV12-4 and TRBJ2-5; D tentatively reads TRBD1 or TRBD2 (5 bases each). This CDR3 spans 13 amino acids. The V end was cut by 5 bases, the J end by 0 bases, with 7 bases between. The CDR3 sequence: CASSRDHQETQYF. Written as DNA, the CDR3 is TGTGCCAGCAGTCGGGACCACCAAGAGACCCAGTACTTC.

The chain recombines TRBV30 with TRBJ1-4; 7 nucleotides match TRBD1. This CDR3 has 14 amino acids. Germline V gene data show CDR1 as GTSNPN and CDR2 as SVGIG (reference sequence). After removal of 2 bases from V and 8 bases from J, the junction contained 8 bases not matched to a gene. The CDR3 here is CAWSTGVSGEKLFF. The DNA of the CDR3 is TGTGCCTGGAGTACAGGGGTATCGGGAGAAAAACTGTTTTTT.

V and J are TRBV28 and TRBJ1-2, with 8 bases lining up with TRBD1. The CDR3 extends over 16 amino acids. In germline, CDR1 is MDHEN, CDR2 SYDVKM. With V trimmed by 7 bases and J by 8 bases, 18 bases remained unmatched. CDR3 bases: TGTGCCAGCAAAGTCTCCGGGACAGGTGCGGGAAACGGCTACACCTTC. It translates to CASKVSGTGAGNGYTF.

The table lists this clone with a count of one. The V gene is TRBV6-5, the J gene TRBJ1-4; D is unclear. This CDR3 is 15 amino acids long. V lost 8 bases and J 7 bases, leaving 20 bases between the germline ends. The germline CDR1 and CDR2 sequences are MNHEY and SVGAGI. The CDR3 spells CASGITANLGEKLFF. The CDR3 coding sequence is TGTGCCAGCGGAATCACAGCCAACTTAGGTGAAAAACTGTTTTTT.

The chain joins TRBV6-5 to TRBJ1-1; TRBD1 aligns across 7 bases. V dropped 2 bases and J dropped 6; count of bases not matched to a gene: 9. The CDR3 is made up of 15 amino acids. The V gene's germline CDR1 is MNHEY and CDR2 SVGAGI. CDR3 sequence (DNA): TGTGCCAGCAGTTACCAGACAGGGAAAATCTCTGAAGCTTTCTTT. It is translated as CASSYQTGKISEAFF.

The J gene is TRBJ2-7, the V gene TRBV2; 7 positions match TRBD2. Germline CDR1 reads SNHLY; CDR2 reads FYNNEI. The CDR3 has 14 amino acids. The V gene end was trimmed by 6 bases and the J gene end by 3 bases; junction bases not matched to a gene: 8. The CDR3 loop is CASRPGTNRYEQYF. In DNA, the CDR3 is TGTGCCAGCAGACCCGGGACTAACCGCTACGAGCAGTACTTC.